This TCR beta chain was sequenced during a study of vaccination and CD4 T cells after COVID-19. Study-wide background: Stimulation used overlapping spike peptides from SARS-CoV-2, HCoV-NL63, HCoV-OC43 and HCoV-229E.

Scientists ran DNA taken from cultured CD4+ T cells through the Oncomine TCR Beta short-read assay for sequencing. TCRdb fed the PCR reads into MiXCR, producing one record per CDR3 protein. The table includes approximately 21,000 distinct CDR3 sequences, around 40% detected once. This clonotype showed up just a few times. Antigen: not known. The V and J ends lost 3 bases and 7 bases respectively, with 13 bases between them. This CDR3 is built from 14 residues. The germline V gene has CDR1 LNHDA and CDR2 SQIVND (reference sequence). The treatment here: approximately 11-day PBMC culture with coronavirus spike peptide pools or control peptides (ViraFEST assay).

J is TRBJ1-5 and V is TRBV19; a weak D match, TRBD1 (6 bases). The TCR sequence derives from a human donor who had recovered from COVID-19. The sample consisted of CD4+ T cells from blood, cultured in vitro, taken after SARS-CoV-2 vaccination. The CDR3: CASSIGGRGQPQHF. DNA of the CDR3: TGTGCCAGTAGTATCGGGGGGCGCGGGCAGCCCCAGCATTTT.